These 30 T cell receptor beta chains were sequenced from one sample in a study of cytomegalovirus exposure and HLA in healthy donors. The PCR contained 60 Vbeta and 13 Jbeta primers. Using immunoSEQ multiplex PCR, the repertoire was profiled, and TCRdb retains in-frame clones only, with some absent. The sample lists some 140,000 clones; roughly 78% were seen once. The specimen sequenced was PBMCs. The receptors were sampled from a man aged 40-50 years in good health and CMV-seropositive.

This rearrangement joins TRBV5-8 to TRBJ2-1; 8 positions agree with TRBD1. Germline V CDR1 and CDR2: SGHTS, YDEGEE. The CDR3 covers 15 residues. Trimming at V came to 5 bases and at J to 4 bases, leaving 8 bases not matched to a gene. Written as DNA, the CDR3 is TGTGCCAGCAGTGCCGGGACAGGAACGTACAATGAGCAGTTCTTC. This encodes CASSAGTGTYNEQFF. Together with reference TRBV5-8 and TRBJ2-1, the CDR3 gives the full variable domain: EAGVTQSPTHLIKTRGQQATLRCSPISGHTSVYWYQQALGLGLQFLLWYDEGEERNRGNFPPRFSGRQFPNYSSELNVNALELEDSALYLCASSAGTGTYNEQFFGPGTRLTVL.

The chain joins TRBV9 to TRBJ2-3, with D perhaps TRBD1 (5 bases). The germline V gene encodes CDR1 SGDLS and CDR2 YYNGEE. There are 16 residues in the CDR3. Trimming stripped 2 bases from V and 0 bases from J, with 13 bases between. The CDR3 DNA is TGTGCCAGCAGCGTTAGGGGAACTGCTAGCACAGATACGCAGTATTTT. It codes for CASSVRGTASTDTQYF.

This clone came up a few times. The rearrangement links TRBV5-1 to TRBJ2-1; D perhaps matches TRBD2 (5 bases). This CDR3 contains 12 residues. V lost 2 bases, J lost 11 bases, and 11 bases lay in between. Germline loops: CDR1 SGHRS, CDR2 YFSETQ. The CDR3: CASSFAGVQQFF. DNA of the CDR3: TGCGCCAGCAGCTTCGCCGGGGTCCAGCAGTTCTTC.

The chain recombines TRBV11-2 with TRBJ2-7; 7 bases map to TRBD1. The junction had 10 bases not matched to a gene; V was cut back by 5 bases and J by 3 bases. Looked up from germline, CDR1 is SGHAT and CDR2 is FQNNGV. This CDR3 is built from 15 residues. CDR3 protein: CASSTPDRPSYEQYF. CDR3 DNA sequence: TGTGCCAGCAGCACCCCGGACAGGCCGAGCTACGAGCAGTACTTC. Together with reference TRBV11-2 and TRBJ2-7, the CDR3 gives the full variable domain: EAGVAQSPRYKIIEKRQSVAFWCNPISGHATLYWYQQILGQGPKLLIQFQNNGVVDDSQLPKDRFSAERLKGVDSTLKIQPAKLEDSAVYLCASSTPDRPSYEQYFGPGTRLTVT.

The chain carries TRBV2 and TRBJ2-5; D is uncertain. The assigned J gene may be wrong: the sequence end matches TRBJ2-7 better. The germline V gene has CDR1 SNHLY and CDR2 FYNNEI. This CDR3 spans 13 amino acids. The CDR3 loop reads CASRAGSSYEQYF. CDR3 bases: TGTGCCAGCAGGGCCGGGTCATCCTACGAGCAGTACTTC.

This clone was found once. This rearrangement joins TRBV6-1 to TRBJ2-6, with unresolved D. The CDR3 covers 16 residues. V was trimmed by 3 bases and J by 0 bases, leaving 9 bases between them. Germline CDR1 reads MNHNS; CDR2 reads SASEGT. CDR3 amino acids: CASSERLDSGANVLTF. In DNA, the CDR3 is TGTGCCAGCAGTGAGCGACTGGACTCTGGGGCCAACGTCCTGACTTTC.

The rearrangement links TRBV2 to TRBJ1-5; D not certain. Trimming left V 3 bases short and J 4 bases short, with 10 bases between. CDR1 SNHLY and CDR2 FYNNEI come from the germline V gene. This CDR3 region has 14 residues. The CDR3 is CASSERQTNQPQHF. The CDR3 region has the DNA TGTGCCAGCAGTGAGCGGCAGACTAATCAGCCCCAGCATTTT.

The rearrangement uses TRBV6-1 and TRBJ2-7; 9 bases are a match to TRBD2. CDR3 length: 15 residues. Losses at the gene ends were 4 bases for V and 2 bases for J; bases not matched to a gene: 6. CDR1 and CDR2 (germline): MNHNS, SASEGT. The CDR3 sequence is CASSVSGSATYEQYF. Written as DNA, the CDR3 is TGTGCCAGCAGTGTTAGCGGGAGCGCAACCTACGAGCAGTACTTC.

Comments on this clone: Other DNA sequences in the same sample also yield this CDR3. This CDR3 is CASSFLAGPYEQYF. In nucleotides, the CDR3 is TGTGCCAGCAGCTTTCTAGCCGGACCCTACGAGCAGTACTTC. The rearrangement joins TRBV11-2 to TRBJ2-7; a possible D gene is TRBD2 (5 bases). The CDR3 is 14 amino acids. Trimming stripped 3 bases from V and 2 bases from J, with 11 bases between. The germline CDR1 and CDR2 sequences are SGHAT and FQNNGV.

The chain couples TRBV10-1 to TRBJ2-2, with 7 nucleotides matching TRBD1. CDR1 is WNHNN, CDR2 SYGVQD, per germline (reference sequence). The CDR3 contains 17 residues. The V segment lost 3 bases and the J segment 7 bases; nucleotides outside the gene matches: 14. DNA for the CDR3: TGCGCCAGCAGTGATAGCGCGAACAGGGGCCTTTTCGGGGAGCTGTTTTTT. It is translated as CASSDSANRGLFGELFF.

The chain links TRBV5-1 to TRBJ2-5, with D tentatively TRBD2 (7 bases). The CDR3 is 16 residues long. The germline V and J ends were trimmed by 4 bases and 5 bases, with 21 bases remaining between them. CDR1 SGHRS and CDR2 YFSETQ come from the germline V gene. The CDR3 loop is CASSPKGGGPYETQYF. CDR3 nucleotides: TGCGCCAGCAGCCCAAAAGGGGGAGGGCCGTACGAGACCCAGTACTTC.

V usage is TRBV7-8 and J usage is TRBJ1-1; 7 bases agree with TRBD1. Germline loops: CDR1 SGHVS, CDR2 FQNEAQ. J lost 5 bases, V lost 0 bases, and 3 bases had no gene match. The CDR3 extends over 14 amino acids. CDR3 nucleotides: TGTGCCAGCAGCTTAGCGACAGGGAGGACTGAAGCTTTCTTT. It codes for CASSLATGRTEAFF.

The DNA of the CDR3 is TGTGCCAGCAGCTCGCCCGGGGGGATGAGGGAAAAACTGTTTTTT. Amino acids: CASSSPGGMREKLFF. This sequence joins TRBV28 and TRBJ1-4, with TRBD1 as a possible D gene (5 bases). The ends were cut back, 6 bases at V and 8 bases at J, with 19 bases in the middle. Germline loops: CDR1 MDHEN, CDR2 SYDVKM. The CDR3 runs 15 residues. Supplemented by reference TRBV28 and TRBJ1-4, the full variable domain reads DVKVTQSSRYLVKRTGEKVFLECVQDMDHENMFWYRQDPGLGLRLIYFSYDVKMKEKGDIPEGYSVSREKKERFSLILESASTNQTSMYLCASSSPGGMREKLFFGSGTQLSVL.

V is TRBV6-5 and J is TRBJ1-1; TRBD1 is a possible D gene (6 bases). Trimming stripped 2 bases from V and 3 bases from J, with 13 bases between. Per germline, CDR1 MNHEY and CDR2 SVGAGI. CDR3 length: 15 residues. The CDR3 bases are TGTGCCAGCAGTTACAGGCCAGGGGTGGACACTGAAGCTTTCTTT. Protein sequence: CASSYRPGVDTEAFF.

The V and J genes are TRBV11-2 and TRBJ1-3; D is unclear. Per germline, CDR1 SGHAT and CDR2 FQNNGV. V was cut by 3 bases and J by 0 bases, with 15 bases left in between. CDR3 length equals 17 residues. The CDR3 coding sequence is TGTGCCAGCAGCTTGGCTGTGTCCCTCTCCTCTGGAAACACCATATATTTT. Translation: CASSLAVSLSSGNTIYF.

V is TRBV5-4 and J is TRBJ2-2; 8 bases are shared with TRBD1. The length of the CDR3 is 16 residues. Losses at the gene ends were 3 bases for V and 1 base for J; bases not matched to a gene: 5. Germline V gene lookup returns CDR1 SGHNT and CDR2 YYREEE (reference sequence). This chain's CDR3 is CASSWPGTGNTGELFF. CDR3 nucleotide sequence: TGTGCCAGCAGCTGGCCCGGGACAGGGAACACCGGGGAGCTGTTTTTT.

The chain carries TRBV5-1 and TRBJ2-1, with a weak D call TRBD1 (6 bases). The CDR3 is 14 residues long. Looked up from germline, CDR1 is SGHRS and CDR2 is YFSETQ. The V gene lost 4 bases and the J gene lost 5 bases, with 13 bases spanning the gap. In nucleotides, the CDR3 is TGCGCCAGCAGCATAGGTTGGACAGACAATGAGCAGTTCTTC. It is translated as CASSIGWTDNEQFF. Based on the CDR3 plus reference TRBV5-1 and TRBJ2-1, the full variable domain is KAGVTQTPRYLIKTRGQQVTLSCSPISGHRSVSWYQQTPGQGLQFLFEYFSETQRNKGNFPGRFSGRQFSNSRSEMNVSTLELGDSALYLCASSIGWTDNEQFFGPGTRLTVL.

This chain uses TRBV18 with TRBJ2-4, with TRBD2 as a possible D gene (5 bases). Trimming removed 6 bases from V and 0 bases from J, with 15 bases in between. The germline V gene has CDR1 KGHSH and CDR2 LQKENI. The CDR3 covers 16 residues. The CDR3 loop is CASSTTPDLAKNIQYF. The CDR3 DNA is TGTGCCAGCTCGACTACCCCGGATCTAGCCAAAAACATTCAGTACTTC.

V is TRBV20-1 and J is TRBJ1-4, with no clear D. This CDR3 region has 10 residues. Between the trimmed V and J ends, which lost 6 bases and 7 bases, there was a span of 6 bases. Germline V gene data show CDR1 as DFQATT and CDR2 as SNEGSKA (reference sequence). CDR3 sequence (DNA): TGCAGTGCCTCCCGTGAAAAACTGTTTTTT. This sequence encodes CSASREKLFF.

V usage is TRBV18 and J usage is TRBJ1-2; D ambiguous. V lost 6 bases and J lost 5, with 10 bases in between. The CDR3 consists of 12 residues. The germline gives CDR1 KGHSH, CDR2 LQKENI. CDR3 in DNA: TGTGCCAGCTCGGACTCGCGGTATGGCTACACCTTC. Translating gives CASSDSRYGYTF.

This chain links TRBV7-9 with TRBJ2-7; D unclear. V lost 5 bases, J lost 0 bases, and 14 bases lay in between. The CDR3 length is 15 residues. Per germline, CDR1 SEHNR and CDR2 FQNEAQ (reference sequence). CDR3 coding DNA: TGTGCCAGCAGCCCCGAGCAGACTTTCTCCTACGAGCAGTACTTC. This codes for CASSPEQTFSYEQYF.

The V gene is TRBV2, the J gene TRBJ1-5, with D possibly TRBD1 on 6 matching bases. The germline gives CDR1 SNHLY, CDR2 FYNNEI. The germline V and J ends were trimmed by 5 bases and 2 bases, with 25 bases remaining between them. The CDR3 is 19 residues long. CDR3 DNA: TGTGCCAGCAGTACTAGGTGGGCAGGGGTGACCCTTGGCAATCAGCCCCAGCATTTT. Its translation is CASSTRWAGVTLGNQPQHF.

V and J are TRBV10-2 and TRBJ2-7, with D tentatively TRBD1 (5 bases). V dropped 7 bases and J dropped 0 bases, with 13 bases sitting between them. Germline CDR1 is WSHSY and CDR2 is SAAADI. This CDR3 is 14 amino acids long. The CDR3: CASKQGHSSYEQYF. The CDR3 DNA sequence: TGCGCCAGCAAGCAGGGCCATAGCTCCTACGAGCAGTACTTC.

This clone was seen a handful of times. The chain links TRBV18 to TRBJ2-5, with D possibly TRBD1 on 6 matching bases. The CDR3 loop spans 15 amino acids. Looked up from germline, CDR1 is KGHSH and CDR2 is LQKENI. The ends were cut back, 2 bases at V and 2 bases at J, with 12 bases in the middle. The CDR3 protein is CASSPTPGAQETQYF. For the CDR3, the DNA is TGTGCCAGCTCACCAACGCCAGGGGCTCAAGAGACCCAGTACTTC.

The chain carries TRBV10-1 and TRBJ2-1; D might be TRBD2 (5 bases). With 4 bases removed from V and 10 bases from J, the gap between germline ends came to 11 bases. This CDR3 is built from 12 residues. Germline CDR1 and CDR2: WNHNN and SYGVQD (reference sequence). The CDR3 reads CASSGTLWEQFF. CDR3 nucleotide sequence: TGCGCCAGCAGTGGGACTTTATGGGAGCAGTTCTTC.

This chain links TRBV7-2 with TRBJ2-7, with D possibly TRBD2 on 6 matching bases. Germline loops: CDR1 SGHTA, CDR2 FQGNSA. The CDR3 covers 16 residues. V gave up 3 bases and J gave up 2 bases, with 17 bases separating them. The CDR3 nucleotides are TGTGCCAGCAGCTTTACGAGGGGAGGAAGGACCTACGAGCAGTACTTC. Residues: CASSFTRGGRTYEQYF.

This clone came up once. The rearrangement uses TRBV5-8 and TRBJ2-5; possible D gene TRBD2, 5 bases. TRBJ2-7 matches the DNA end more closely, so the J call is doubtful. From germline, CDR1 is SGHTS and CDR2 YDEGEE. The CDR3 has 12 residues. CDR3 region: CASSSGLYEQYF. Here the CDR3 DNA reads TGTGCCAGCAGCTCCGGACTCTACGAGCAGTACTTC.

The CDR3: CASRKRLRTVPETQYF. The DNA of the CDR3 is TGTGCCAGCAGGAAAAGACTCAGGACAGTTCCCGAGACCCAGTACTTC. The chain has TRBV28 and TRBJ2-5; D is perhaps TRBD1 (6 bases). This CDR3 region has 16 residues. The V end lost 6 bases, the J end lost 5 bases, and 22 bases lay between the germline ends. The germline V gene encodes CDR1 MDHEN and CDR2 SYDVKM.

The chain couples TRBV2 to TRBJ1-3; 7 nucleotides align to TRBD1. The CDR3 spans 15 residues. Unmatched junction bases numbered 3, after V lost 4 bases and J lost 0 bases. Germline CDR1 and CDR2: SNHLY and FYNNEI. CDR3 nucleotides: TGTGCCAGCAGTGCCCAGGGGGACTCTGGAAACACCATATATTTT. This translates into CASSAQGDSGNTIYF.

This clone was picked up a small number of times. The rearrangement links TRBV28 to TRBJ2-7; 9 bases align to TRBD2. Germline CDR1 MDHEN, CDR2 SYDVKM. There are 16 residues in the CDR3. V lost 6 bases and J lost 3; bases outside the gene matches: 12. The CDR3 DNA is TGTGCCAGCAGACGCACGGAGCGGGAGGCGGGCTACGAGCAGTACTTC. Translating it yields CASRRTEREAGYEQYF.